The present T cell receptor (beta chain) was sequenced within a study of PD-L1 blockade in urothelial cancer. Turning to the study itself: Most patients, about nine tenths of the roughly 30, were males with bladder-origin cancer. The patients had undergone anywhere from 0 to 3 prior chemotherapy regimens.

There are 14 residues in the CDR3. From germline, CDR1 is SGDLS and CDR2 YYNGEE. Trimming removed 6 bases from V and 1 base from J, with 10 bases in between. Time point described: pretreatment peripheral blood. Data came from immunoSEQ multiplex PCR; TCRdb stores just in-frame clones and leaves some out. The repertoire holds more than 85,000 clones, with over 75% as singletons. J is TRBJ2-2 and V is TRBV9, with a possible D match to TRBD2 (5 bases). Sequencing was performed on PBMCs, taken around atezolizumab (anti-PD-L1) treatment. This receptor was identified in a man aged 55 to 70 with urothelial cancer. CDR3: CASNRAENTGELFF. As DNA, the CDR3 is TGTGCCAGCAATCGAGCGGAGAACACCGGGGAGCTGTTTTTT.